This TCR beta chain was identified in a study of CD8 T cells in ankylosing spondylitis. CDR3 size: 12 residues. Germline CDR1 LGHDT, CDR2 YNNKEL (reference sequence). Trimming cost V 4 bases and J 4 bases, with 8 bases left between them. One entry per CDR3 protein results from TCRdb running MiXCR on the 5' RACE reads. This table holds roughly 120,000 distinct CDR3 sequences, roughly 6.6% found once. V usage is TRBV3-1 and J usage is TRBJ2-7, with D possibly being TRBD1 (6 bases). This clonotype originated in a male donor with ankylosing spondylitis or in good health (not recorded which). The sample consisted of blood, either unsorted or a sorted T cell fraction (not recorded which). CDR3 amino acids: CASSRTDYEQYF. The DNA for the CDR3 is TGTGCCAGCAGCCGGACAGATTACGAGCAGTACTTC.